This TCR beta chain was profiled in a study of identical twins. From germline, CDR1 is DFQATT and CDR2 SNEGSKA (reference sequence). The CDR3 spans 16 residues. TCRdb re-analysed the 5' RACE reads in MiXCR, keeping a single row per CDR3 protein. The sample lists roughly 720,000 distinct CDR3 sequences; roughly 18% were seen once. The same specimen was also included in a second study, on T cells expressing NK-cell markers.

The TCR originated in a woman aged 18-30 years in good health. Sequencing was done on a sample of PBMCs. The rearrangement links TRBV20-1 to TRBJ2-1; D is perhaps TRBD2 (5 bases). DNA for the CDR3: TGCAGCCACCTGCGCGCGGGCCCTAGCTCCTACAATGAGCAGTTCTTC. Its translation is CSHLRAGPSSYNEQFF.